The clone carrying this TCR beta chain was counted many times. The data were obtained in a study of patients and donors after allogeneic stem cell transplantation. TCRdb re-analysed the RT-PCR reads in MiXCR, keeping a single row per CDR3 protein. Of some 150,000 distinct CDR3 sequences listed, over 30% are singletons. There are 13 residues in the CDR3. With 7 bases removed from V and 2 bases from J, the gap between germline ends came to 9 bases. CDR1 is MGHDK and CDR2 is SYGVNS in the germline V gene. Sample: blood, either unsorted or a sorted T cell fraction (not recorded which). The receptor's source is a human donor who was either an allogeneic HSCT recipient or a stem cell or donor lymphocyte infusion donor (not recorded which). It is not recorded whose cells these are; they may come from a transplant donor. The chain carries TRBV25-1 and TRBJ1-5; D may be TRBD1 (5 bases). The CDR3 DNA reads TGTGCCAGCACAGGGCTTGGCAATCAGCCCCAGCATTTT. Its protein product is CASTGLGNQPQHF.